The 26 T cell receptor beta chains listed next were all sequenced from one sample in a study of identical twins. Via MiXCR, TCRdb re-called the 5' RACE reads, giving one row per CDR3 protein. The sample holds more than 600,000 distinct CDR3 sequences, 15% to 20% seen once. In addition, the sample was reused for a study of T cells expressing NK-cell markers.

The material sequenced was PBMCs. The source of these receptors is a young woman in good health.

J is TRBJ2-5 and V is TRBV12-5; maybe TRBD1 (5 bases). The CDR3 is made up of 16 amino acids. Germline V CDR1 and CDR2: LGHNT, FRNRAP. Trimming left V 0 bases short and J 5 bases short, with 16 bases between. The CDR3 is CASGLVKGYELETQYF. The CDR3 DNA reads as TGTGCTAGTGGTTTGGTAAAGGGGTATGAATTGGAGACCCAGTACTTC.

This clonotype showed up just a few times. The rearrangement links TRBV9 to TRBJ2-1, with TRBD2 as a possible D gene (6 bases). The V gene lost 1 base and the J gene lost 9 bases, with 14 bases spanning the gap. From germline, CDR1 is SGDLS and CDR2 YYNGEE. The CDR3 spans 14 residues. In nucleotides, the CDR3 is TGTGCCAGCAGCGTACTGGGGGGAGGAAGTGAGCAGTTCTTC. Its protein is CASSVLGGGSEQFF.

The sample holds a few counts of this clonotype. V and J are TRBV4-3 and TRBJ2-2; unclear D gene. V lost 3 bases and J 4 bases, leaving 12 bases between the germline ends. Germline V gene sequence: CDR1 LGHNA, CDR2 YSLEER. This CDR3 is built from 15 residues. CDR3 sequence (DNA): TGCGCCAGCAGCCATCCCCCAGAGACCACCGGGGAGCTGTTTTTT. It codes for CASSHPPETTGELFF.

The CDR3 is CATKGRMNTEAFF. In DNA form, the CDR3 reads TGTGCCACGAAGGGACGGATGAACACTGAAGCTTTCTTT. The chain employs TRBV6-2 or TRBV6-3 and TRBJ1-1; a possible D gene is TRBD1 (5 bases). CDR1 MNHEY and CDR2 SVGEGT come from the germline V gene. The CDR3 runs to 13 residues. Trimming pared 10 bases from V and 0 bases from J, leaving 12 bases between.

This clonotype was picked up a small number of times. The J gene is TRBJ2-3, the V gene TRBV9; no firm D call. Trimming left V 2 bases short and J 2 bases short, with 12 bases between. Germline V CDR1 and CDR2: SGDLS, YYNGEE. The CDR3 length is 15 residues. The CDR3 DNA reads TGTGCCAGCAGCGTCGACGGAACTTACACAGATACGCAGTATTTT. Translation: CASSVDGTYTDTQYF.

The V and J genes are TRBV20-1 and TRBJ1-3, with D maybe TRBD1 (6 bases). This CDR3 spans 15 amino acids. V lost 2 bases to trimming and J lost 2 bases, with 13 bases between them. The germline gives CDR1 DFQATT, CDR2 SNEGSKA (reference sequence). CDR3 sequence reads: CSARSLGGPGNTIYF. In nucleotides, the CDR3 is TGCAGTGCTAGATCCTTAGGGGGTCCTGGAAACACCATATATTTT.

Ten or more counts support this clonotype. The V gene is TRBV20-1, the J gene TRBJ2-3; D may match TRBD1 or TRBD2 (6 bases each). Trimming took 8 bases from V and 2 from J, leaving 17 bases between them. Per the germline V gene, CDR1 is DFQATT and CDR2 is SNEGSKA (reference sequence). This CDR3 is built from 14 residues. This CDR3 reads CSPHAGHDTDTQYF. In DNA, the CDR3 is TGCAGTCCACATGCGGGACATGACACAGATACGCAGTATTTT.

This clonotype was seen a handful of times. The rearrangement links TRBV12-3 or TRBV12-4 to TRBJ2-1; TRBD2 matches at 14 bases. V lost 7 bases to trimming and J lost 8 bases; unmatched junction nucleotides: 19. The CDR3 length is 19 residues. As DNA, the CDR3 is TGTGCCAGCACCACCAGCAAGACTAGCGGGAGGGTGTCCTGGGATGAGCAGTTCTTC. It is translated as CASTTSKTSGRVSWDEQFF.

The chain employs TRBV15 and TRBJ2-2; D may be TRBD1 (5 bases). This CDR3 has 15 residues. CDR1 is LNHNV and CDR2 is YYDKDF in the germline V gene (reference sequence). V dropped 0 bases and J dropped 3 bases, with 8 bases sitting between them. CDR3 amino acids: CATSRDLQDTGELFF. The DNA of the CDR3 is TGTGCCACCAGCAGAGATTTACAGGACACCGGGGAGCTGTTTTTT.

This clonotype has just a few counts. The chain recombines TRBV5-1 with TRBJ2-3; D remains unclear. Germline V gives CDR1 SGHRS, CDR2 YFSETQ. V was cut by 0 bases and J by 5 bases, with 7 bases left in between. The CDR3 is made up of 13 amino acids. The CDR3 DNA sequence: TGCGCCAGCAGCTTGGATGGGGTAGATACGCAGTATTTT. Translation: CASSLDGVDTQYF.

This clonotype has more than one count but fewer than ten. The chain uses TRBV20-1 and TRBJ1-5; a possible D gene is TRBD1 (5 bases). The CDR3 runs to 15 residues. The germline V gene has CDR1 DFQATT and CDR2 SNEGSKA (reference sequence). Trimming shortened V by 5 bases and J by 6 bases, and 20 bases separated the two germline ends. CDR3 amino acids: CSALKGGGKGQPQHF. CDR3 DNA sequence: TGCAGTGCTCTCAAGGGCGGGGGAAAGGGTCAGCCCCAGCATTTT.

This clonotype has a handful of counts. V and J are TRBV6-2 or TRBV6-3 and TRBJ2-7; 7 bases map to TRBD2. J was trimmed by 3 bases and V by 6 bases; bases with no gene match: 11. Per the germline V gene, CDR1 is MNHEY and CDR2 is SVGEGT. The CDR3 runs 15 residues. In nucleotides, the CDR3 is TGTGCCAGCAGACCTAGCGGAGCGGTCCTCTACGAGCAGTACTTC. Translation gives CASRPSGAVLYEQYF.

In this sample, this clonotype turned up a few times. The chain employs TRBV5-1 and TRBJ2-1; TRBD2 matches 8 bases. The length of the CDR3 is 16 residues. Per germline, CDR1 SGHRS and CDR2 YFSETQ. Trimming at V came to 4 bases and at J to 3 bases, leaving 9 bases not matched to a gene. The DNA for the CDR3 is TGCGCCAGCAGCCCAAATAGCGGGGTGATCTACAATGAGCAGTTCTTC. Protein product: CASSPNSGVIYNEQFF.

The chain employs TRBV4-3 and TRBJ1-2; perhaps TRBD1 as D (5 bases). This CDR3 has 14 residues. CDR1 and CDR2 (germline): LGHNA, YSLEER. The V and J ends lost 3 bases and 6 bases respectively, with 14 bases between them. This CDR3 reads CASSHSQGRNGYTF. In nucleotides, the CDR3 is TGCGCCAGCAGCCATAGTCAGGGACGGAATGGCTACACCTTC.

The CDR3 region is CASSLSGSLYNEQFF. CDR3 DNA sequence: TGTGCCAGCAGCTTAAGCGGGAGCCTCTACAATGAGCAGTTCTTC. The chain links TRBV7-2 to TRBJ2-1; 8 bases are shared with TRBD2. Germline trimming cut 2 bases from V and 3 bases from J; bases unmatched to any gene: 3. The CDR3 is 15 residues long. Germline V gene lookup returns CDR1 SGHTA and CDR2 FQGNSA.

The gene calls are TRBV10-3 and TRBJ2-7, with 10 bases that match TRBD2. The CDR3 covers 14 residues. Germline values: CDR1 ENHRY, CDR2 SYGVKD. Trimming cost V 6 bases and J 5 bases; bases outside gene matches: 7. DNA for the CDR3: TGTGCCATCAGCCCACTAGCGGGGCGGAACGAGCAGTACTTC. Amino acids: CAISPLAGRNEQYF.

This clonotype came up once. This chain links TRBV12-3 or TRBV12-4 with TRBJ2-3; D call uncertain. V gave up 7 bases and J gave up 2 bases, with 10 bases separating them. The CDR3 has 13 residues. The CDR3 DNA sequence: TGTGCCAGCACCGACTGGCCCACAGATACGCAGTATTTT. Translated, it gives CASTDWPTDTQYF.

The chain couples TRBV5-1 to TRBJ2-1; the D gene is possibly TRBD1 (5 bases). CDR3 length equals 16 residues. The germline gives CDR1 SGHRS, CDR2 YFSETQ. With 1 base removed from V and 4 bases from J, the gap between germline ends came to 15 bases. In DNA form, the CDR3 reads TGCGCCAGCAGCTTGAGACGCCAAGGGGTTTACAATGAGCAGTTCTTC. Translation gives CASSLRRQGVYNEQFF. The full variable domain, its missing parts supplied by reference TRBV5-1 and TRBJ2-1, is KAGVTQTPRYLIKTRGQQVTLSCSPISGHRSVSWYQQTPGQGLQFLFEYFSETQRNKGNFPGRFSGRQFSNSRSEMNVSTLELGDSALYLCASSLRRQGVYNEQFFGPGTRLTVL.

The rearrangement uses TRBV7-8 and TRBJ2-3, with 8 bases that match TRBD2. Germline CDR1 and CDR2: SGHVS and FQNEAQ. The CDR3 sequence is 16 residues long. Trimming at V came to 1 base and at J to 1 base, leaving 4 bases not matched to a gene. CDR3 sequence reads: CASSLGSGRGTDTQYF. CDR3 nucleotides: TGTGCCAGCAGCTTAGGGTCCGGGAGGGGCACAGATACGCAGTATTTT.

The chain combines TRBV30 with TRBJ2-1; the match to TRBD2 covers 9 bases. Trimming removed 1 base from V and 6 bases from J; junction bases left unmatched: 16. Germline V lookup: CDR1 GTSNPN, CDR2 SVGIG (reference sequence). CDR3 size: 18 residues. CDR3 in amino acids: CAWSDWTIGGRGINEQFF. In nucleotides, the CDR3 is TGTGCCTGGAGTGATTGGACAATCGGCGGGAGGGGCATCAATGAGCAGTTCTTC.

CDR3 sequence: CASSKGPRVSGSVDSYEQYF. The CDR3, as DNA: TGTGCCAGCAGCAAAGGCCCACGGGTTAGCGGGAGCGTCGATTCCTACGAGCAGTACTTC. This chain uses TRBV21-1 with TRBJ2-7; the table gives TRBD2 as D, unverified against the DNA. TRBV21-1 is classified as a pseudogene. The CDR3 runs 20 residues.

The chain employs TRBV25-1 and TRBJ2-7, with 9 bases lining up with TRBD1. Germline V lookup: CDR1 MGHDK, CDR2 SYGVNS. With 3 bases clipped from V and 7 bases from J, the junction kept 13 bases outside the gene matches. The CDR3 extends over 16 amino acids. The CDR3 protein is CASSDPNSQGAREQYF. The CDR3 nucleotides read TGTGCCAGCAGTGACCCGAATTCACAGGGGGCGAGAGAGCAGTACTTC.

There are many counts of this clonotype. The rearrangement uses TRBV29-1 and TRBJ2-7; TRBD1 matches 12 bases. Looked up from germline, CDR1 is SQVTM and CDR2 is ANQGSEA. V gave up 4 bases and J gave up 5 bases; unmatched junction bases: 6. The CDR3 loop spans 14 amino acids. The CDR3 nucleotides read TGCAGCGTTGCCGGCGGGACAGGGGGCCACGAGCAGTACTTC. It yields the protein CSVAGGTGGHEQYF.

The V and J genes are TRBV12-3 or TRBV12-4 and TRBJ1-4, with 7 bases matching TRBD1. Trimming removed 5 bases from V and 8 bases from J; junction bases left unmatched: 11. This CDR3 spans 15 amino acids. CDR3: CASSPRQGGNEKLFF. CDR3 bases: TGTGCCAGCAGTCCCCGACAGGGAGGGAACGAAAAACTGTTTTTT.

The CDR3 DNA reads as TGCAGTGCTGCCCCGGGACAGGGGTCCTACGAGCAGTACTTC. It translates to CSAAPGQGSYEQYF. The gene calls are TRBV20-1 and TRBJ2-7, with 10 bases lining up with TRBD1. V lost 5 bases, J lost 1 base, and 5 bases stayed unmatched. The CDR3 extends over 14 amino acids. CDR1 and CDR2 (germline): DFQATT, SNEGSKA (reference sequence).

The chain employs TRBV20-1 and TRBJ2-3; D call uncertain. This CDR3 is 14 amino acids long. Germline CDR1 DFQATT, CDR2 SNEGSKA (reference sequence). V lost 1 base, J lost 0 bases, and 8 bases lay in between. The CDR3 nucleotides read TGCAGTGCTAGAGCTAGTTCTAGCACAGATACGCAGTATTTT. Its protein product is CSARASSSTDTQYF.